The clone carrying this T cell receptor beta chain was detected ten times or more. Its specificity is unknown. This entry comes from a study of spatial heterogeneity in lung cancer. TCRdb recomputed calls from the 5' RACE reads with MiXCR, one row per CDR3 protein. Among about 2,900 distinct CDR3 sequences listed, under 15% were seen once. The CDR3 consists of 17 residues. Germline CDR1 KGHSH, CDR2 LQKENI. V was pared by 6 bases and J by 9 bases, with 18 bases of the junction left unmatched. Time point noted: sample taken at primary tumor resection. Study outcomes and limitations: Counts of expanded alpha and beta TCRs within tumors tracked the tumor nonsynonymous mutation count.

This chain uses TRBV18 with TRBJ2-3; 10 bases line up with TRBD2. The TCR originated in a male donor with early-stage non-small cell lung cancer. The sequencing here drew on lung tumor tissue, taken at surgery. The CDR3 loop reads CASSPVASGGLRETQYF. The CDR3 nucleotides read TGTGCCAGCTCCCCCGTCGCTAGCGGGGGCTTGAGAGAGACGCAGTATTTT.